This T cell receptor (beta chain) was documented in a study of control samples from healthy donors and cancer patients. Trimming pared 6 bases from V and 5 bases from J, leaving 13 bases between. The CDR3 has 13 amino acids. The assay was immunoSEQ multiplex PCR, and TCRdb's table has in-frame clones only and misses some. The table includes about 38,000 clones, 80% to 90% detected once. The clonotype was recovered from a woman aged 55 to 70 with lung cancer. The V and J genes are TRBV12-3 or TRBV12-4 and TRBJ1-2; maybe TRBD1 (5 bases). Sequenced sample: PBMCs. The CDR3 protein is CASRMGGWYGYTF. The CDR3 DNA reads TGTGCCAGCAGGATGGGGGGTTGGTATGGCTACACCTTC.